The TCR beta chain described here comes from a study of regulatory T cells in long-lasting Graves disease. Looking at the study overall: The criterion for persistent Graves' disease was over 5 years of antithyroid drugs with positive TSH receptor antibodies.

Arm-PCR with iRepertoire HTBI primers amplified the CDR3 regions for these TCR beta libraries. TCRdb called the multiplex PCR reads again in MiXCR, with one record for every CDR3 protein. The sample lists about 420,000 distinct CDR3 sequences, about a quarter seen once, with approximately 26% in the top ten. Time point denoted: persistent/refractory GD, antithyroid drugs over 5 years with positive TRAb. Researchers made the TCR library from RNA that was extracted from PBMCs. Peripheral blood, at approximately 10 milliliters, went into EDTA tubes. Trimming shortened V by 0 bases and J by 6 bases, and 16 bases separated the two germline ends. CDR1 and CDR2 (germline): SGHRS, YFSETQ. There are 16 residues in the CDR3. Study-level findings and limits: Fewer public clonotypes were shared by new patients (about 940) than by persistent patients (fewer than 3,000). Among samples with persistent disease, TRBV28, TRBJ1-2 and TRBJ2-5 were favored.

For this clonotype: Its antigen is still unknown.

This clonotype was obtained from a female donor with Graves disease. This chain uses TRBV5-1 with TRBJ2-1; the D gene is possibly TRBD1 (6 bases). This sample comprised peripheral blood mononuclear cells (PBMCs), obtained when the disease was refractory, from a patient treated with antithyroid drugs. The CDR3 loop is CASSLEVAQGGNEQFF. In nucleotides, the CDR3 is TGCGCCAGCAGCTTGGAAGTGGCCCAAGGGGGCAATGAGCAGTTCTTC.